This T cell receptor (beta chain) was found in a study of blood T cell repertoires in COVID-19. Study information: Acute and convalescent COVID-19 specimens originated in the United States, Italy and Spain.

In the original workflow: The assay estimated nucleated cells by amplifying reference gene primers. Clones were sequenced by immunoSEQ multiplex PCR, and TCRdb holds only the in-frame ones, with some missing. V and J calls and clone size are copied from that table; D and trimming were computed from the DNA. The table lists some 280,000 clones, just under 85% of them singletons. This sequence originates from a woman between 45 and 65 years old with active or convalescent COVID-19. Source material: peripheral blood.

Written as DNA, the CDR3 is TGTGCCAGCAGTTTAAGGGACAGTGATGTGAGCTCCTATAATTCACCCCTCCACTTT. Protein product: CASSLRDSDVSSYNSPLHF. This rearrangement joins TRBV27 to TRBJ1-6; 7 bases align to TRBD1. The CDR3 has 19 residues. Unmatched junction bases numbered 10, after V lost 2 bases and J lost 0 bases. Germline CDR1 and CDR2: MNHEY and SMNVEV (reference sequence).